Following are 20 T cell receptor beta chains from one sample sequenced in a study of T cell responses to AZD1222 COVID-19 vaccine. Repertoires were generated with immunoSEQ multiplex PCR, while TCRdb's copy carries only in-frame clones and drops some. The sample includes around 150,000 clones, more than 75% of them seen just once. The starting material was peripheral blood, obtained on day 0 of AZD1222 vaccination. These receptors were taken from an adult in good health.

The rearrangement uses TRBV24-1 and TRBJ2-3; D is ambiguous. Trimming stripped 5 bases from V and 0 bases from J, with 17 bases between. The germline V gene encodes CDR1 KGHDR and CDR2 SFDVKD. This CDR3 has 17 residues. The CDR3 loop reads CATSGHERSLSTDTQYF. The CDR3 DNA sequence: TGTGCCACCAGTGGCCACGAAAGATCCCTTAGCACAGATACGCAGTATTTT.

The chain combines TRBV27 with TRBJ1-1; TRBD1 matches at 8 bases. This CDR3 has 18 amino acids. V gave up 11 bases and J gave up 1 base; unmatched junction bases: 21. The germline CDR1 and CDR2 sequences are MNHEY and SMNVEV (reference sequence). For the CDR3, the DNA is TGTGCCGTGCGAGGGGTGATCGGGACAGGAGTGCCGAACACTGAAGCTTTCTTT. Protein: CAVRGVIGTGVPNTEAFF.

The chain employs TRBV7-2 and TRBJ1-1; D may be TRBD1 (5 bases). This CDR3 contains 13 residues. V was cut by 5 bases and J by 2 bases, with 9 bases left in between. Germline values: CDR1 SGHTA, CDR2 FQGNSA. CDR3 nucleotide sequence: TGTGCCAGCAGCCGACAGCTTAACACTGAAGCTTTCTTT. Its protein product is CASSRQLNTEAFF. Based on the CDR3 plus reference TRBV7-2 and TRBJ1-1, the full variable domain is GAGVSQSPSNKVTEKGKDVELRCDPISGHTALYWYRQSLGQGLEFLIYFQGNSAPDKSGLPSDRFSAERTGGSVSTLTIQRTQQEDSAVYLCASSRQLNTEAFFGQGTRLTVV.

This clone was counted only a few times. CDR3 region: CASSEGVGREKLFF. CDR3 in DNA: TGTGCCAGCAGCGAGGGGGTTGGGAGAGAAAAACTGTTTTTT. The V call is TRBV9, the J call TRBJ1-4; a weak D match, TRBD1 (6 bases). The germline V gene has CDR1 SGDLS and CDR2 YYNGEE. The V gene lost 3 bases and the J gene lost 8 bases, with 14 bases spanning the gap. This CDR3 spans 14 amino acids.

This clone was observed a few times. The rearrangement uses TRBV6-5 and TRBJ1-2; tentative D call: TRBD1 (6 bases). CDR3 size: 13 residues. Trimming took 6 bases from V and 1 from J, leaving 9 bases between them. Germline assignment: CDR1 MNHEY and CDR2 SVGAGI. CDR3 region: CASSRDNNYGYTF. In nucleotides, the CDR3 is TGTGCCAGCAGCCGGGACAATAACTATGGCTACACCTTC.

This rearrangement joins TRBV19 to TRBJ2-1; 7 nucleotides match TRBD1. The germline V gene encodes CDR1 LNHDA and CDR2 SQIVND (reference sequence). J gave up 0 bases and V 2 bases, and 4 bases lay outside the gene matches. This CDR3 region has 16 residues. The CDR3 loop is CASSILQGSSYNEQFF. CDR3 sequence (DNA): TGTGCCAGTAGTATACTACAGGGGAGCTCCTACAATGAGCAGTTCTTC.

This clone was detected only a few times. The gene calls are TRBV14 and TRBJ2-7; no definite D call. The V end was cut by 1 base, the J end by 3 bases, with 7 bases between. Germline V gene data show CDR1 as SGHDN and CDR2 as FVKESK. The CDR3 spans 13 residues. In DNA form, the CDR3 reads TGTGCCAGCAGCCAAGGACCGGGCTACGAGCAGTACTTC. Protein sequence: CASSQGPGYEQYF.

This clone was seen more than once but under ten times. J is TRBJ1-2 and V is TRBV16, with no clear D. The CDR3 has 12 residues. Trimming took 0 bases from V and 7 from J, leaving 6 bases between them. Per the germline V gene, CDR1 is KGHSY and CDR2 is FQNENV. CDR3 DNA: TGTGCCAGCAGCCAATCCCTTCCTGGCTACACCTTC. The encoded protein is CASSQSLPGYTF.

CDR3 residues: CASSLAPTGVNYGYTF. CDR3 DNA: TGTGCCAGCAGCTTGGCGCCTACAGGGGTTAACTATGGCTACACCTTC. This chain joins TRBV5-5 and TRBJ1-2; TRBD1 aligns across 7 bases. The V segment lost 0 bases and the J segment 1 base; nucleotides outside the gene matches: 6. The CDR3 extends over 16 amino acids. From germline, CDR1 is SGHKS and CDR2 YYEKEE (reference sequence).

The CDR3 nucleotides are TGCGCCAGCAGTGGGGAGGGACGCCGCTACACTGAAGCTTTCTTT. Amino acids: CASSGEGRRYTEAFF. This sequence joins TRBV5-1 and TRBJ1-1; D is possibly TRBD1 (5 bases). CDR1 is SGHRS, CDR2 YFSETQ, per germline. The CDR3 totals 15 residues. The V end lost 5 bases, the J end lost 3 bases, and 17 bases lay between the germline ends. The complete variable domain, with remaining parts taken from reference TRBV5-1 and TRBJ1-1, reads KAGVTQTPRYLIKTRGQQVTLSCSPISGHRSVSWYQQTPGQGLQFLFEYFSETQRNKGNFPGRFSGRQFSNSRSEMNVSTLELGDSALYLCASSGEGRRYTEAFFGQGTRLTVV.

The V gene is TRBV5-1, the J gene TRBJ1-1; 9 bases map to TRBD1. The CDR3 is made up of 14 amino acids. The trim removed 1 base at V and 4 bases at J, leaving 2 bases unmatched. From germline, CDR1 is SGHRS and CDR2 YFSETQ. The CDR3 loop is CASSLTGGGTEAFF. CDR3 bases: TGCGCCAGCAGCTTGACAGGGGGCGGCACTGAAGCTTTCTTT.

The CDR3 spells CASSLQGQPQHF. DNA of the CDR3: TGCGCCAGCAGCCTGCAAGGGCAGCCCCAGCATTTT. The genes are TRBV5-1 and TRBJ1-5; D not certain. The V gene's germline CDR1 is SGHRS and CDR2 YFSETQ. This CDR3 spans 12 amino acids. Between the trimmed V and J ends, which lost 4 bases and 7 bases, there was a span of 9 bases. Based on the CDR3 plus reference TRBV5-1 and TRBJ1-5, the full variable domain is KAGVTQTPRYLIKTRGQQVTLSCSPISGHRSVSWYQQTPGQGLQFLFEYFSETQRNKGNFPGRFSGRQFSNSRSEMNVSTLELGDSALYLCASSLQGQPQHFGDGTRLSIL.

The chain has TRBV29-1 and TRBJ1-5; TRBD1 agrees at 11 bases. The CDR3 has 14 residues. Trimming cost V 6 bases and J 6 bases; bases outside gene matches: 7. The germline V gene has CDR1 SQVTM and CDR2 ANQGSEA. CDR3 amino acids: CSVITGTGGQPQHF. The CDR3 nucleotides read TGCAGCGTCATAACCGGGACAGGGGGTCAGCCCCAGCATTTT.

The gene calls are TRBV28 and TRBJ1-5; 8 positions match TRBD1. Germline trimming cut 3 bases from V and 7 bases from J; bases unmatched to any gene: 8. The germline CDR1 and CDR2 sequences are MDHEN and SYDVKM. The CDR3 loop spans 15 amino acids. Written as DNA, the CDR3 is TGTGCCAGCAGTTTTCCCGGACAGGGAGGGCAGCCCCAGCATTTT. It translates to CASSFPGQGGQPQHF.

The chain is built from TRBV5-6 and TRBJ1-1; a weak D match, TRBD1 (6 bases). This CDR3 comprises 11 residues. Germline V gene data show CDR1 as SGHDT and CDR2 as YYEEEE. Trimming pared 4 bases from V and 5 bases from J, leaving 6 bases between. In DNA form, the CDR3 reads TGTGCCAGCAGCAGGGGGACTGAAGCTTTCTTT. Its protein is CASSRGTEAFF.

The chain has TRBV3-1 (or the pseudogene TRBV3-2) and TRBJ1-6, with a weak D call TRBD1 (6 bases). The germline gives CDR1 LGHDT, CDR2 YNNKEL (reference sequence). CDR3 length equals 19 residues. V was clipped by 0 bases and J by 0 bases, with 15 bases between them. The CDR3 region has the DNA TGTGCCAGCAGCCAAGATCACCAGGGGACGTTCTCCTATAATTCACCCCTCCACTTT. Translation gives CASSQDHQGTFSYNSPLHF.

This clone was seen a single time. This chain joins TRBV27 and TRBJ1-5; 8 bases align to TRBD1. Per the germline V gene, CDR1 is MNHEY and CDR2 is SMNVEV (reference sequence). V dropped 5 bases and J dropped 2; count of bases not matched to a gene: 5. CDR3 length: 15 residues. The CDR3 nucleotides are TGTGCCAGCAGTCCCGGGACAGGTCGCAATCAGCCCCAGCATTTT. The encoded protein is CASSPGTGRNQPQHF.

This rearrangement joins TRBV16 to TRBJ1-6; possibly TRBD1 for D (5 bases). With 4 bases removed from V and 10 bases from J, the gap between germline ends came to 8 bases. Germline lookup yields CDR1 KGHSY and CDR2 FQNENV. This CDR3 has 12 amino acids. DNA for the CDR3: TGTGCCAGCAGCCCGGAGGGGTCACCCCTCCACTTT. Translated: CASSPEGSPLHF.

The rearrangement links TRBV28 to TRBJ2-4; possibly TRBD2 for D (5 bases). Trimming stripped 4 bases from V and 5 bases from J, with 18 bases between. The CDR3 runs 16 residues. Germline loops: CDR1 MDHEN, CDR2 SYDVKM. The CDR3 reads CASSSPGEIDQNIQYF. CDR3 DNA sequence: TGTGCCAGCAGTTCCCCCGGGGAGATCGACCAAAACATTCAGTACTTC.

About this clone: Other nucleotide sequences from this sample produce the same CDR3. CDR3 sequence reads: CASSVQNYGYTF. Written as DNA, the CDR3 is TGTGCCAGCAGCGTTCAAAACTATGGCTACACCTTC. V and J are TRBV9 and TRBJ1-2, with D unresolved. The CDR3 totals 12 residues. Germline assignment: CDR1 SGDLS and CDR2 YYNGEE. The V and J ends lost 2 bases and 2 bases respectively, with 4 bases between them.